This T cell receptor (beta chain) was retrieved from a study of CD8+ T cells in alopecia areata. On the study more broadly: Tofacitinib exposure lasted 6 to 18 months, followed by 6 months off drug.

With regard to this clone: No antigen is known for it.

The treatment is: oral pan-JAK inhibitor, 5-10 mg twice daily. Alopecia areata patients provided lesional scalp punch biopsies and peripheral blood. Trimming at V came to 2 bases and at J to 6 bases, leaving 16 bases not matched to a gene. Per germline, CDR1 SGHAT and CDR2 FQDESV (reference sequence). The CDR3 spans 18 residues. Study-level results: Sharing of TCR sequences between patients (possibly for HLA-related reasons) was less clear than in mice. Scalp clonality, together with expanded CD8+ clones among the top 100, fell significantly with tofacitinib.

As the sequencing template, cDNA was produced by extracting RNA and reverse transcribing it. Repertoires were generated with immunoSEQ multiplex PCR, while TCRdb's copy carries only in-frame clones and drops some. The sample contains 170,000 or so clones, 58% of which appear only once. The material was CD8+ T cells sorted from blood, obtained at week 24, from a patient treated with tofacitinib. The J gene is TRBJ2-1, the V gene TRBV11-1; TRBD1 agrees at 7 bases. This TCR was sampled from a human donor with alopecia areata. CDR3 region: CASSLRDSLFSGANEQFF. CDR3 nucleotide sequence: TGTGCCAGCAGCTTAAGGGACAGTCTCTTCTCTGGTGCCAATGAGCAGTTCTTC.